This TCR beta chain came from a study of T cells in Graves' hyperthyroidism and ophthalmopathy. Researchers amplified the TCR beta CDR3 regions from RNA transcripts. TCR CDR3 regions were first amplified by RT-PCR with HTBI primers. TCRdb used MiXCR to reprocess the multiplex PCR reads, holding one entry per CDR3 protein. The sample carries a few hundred thousand distinct CDR3 sequences, just over 45% recorded once. Germline assignment: CDR1 LNHDA and CDR2 SQIVND (reference sequence). The CDR3 spans 13 residues. In its sample, this clonotype was seen a few times. The antigen remains unidentified. Study results and limitations: Using 13 V-J features, a model discriminated ophthalmopathy from stable hyperthyroidism.

Graves' hyperthyroidism was deemed stable absent ophthalmopathy progression within 18 months. Together with thyroid ultrasound, orbital computed tomography, serum thyroxine and TRAb, clinical symptoms were used for diagnoses. The specimen was peripheral blood or thyroid tissue (not recorded which). This TCR was recovered from a woman aged 18 to 35 with Graves' hyperthyroidism. The chain joins TRBV19 to TRBJ2-7; D is possibly TRBD1 (5 bases). TRBJ2-1 explains the end of the DNA better; the J call may be wrong. The CDR3 loop reads CASSLESGSEQFF. The CDR3 DNA reads TGTGCCAGTAGCCTCGAGTCAGGGTCTGAGCAGTTCTTC.